These T cell receptor beta chains were read from a single sample in a study of shared clonotypes between healthy human individuals. Sequenced by immunoSEQ multiplex PCR; TCRdb stores in-frame clones only, minus some. Of about half a million clones listed, 70% to 80% are singletons. The material sequenced was PBMCs. These receptor sequences come from a woman aged 40 to 50 in good health. Some clones in this sample may be carry-over from other donors' samples. Each CDR3 is given with its conserved first and last residue. A D gene is named only where the DNA matches it firmly. Clone size is shown for a subset of rows, as once, few, many or a class of expanded clone.

j_gene,abundance,v_gene,d_gene,CDR3nt,CDR3aa
TRBJ1-1,once,TRBV10-3,-,TGTGCCAGCAGTGAAGTGACGGGGGTAGCTGAAGCTTTCTTT,CASSEVTGVAEAFF
TRBJ2-2,many,TRBV7-8,TRBD2,TGTGCCAGCAGCCTCCTCGGACTAGCGGCGAACACCGGGGAGCTGTTTTTT,CASSLLGLAANTGELFF
TRBJ2-1,-,TRBV27,-,TGTGCCACCCGAGGGGACCCCATGGTCTACAATGAGCAGTTCTTC,CATRGDPMVYNEQFF
TRBJ2-2,few,TRBV29-1,-,TGCAGCGTACAGCGGGGGACAGGTGGGACCGGGGAGCTGTTTTTT,CSVQRGTGGTGELFF
TRBJ2-7,once,TRBV28,TRBD1,TGTGCCAGCAGGGGGACAGGGGGCAGCGACGAGCAGTACTTC,CASRGTGGSDEQYF
TRBJ2-3,-,TRBV5-1,-,TGCGCCAGCAGCCTACCGCTGGGCACAGATACGCAGTATTTT,CASSLPLGTDTQYF
TRBJ1-1,-,TRBV28,-,TGTGCCAGCAGTCCCGTGGACAAGTCCGCTGAAGCTTTCTTT,CASSPVDKSAEAFF
TRBJ2-6,-,TRBV5-1,-,TGCGCCAGCAGCATAAGATCTGGGGCCAACGTCCTGACTTTC,CASSIRSGANVLTF
TRBJ2-1,-,TRBV5-4,-,TGTGCCAGCAGCGACACTAGAAACAATGAGCAGTTCTTC,CASSDTRNNEQFF
TRBJ2-1,once,TRBV9,-,TGTGCCAGCAGCTCGTCTTCAGGGGCGGGGTACAATGAGCAGTTCTTC,CASSSSSGAGYNEQFF
TRBJ1-4,once,TRBV28,-,TGTGCCAGCAGTTTTCACAGGGTGGATGAAAAACTGTTTTTT,CASSFHRVDEKLFF
TRBJ2-3,once,TRBV30,-,TGTGCCTGGAGTGAGACTTGGACGCAGTATTTT,CAWSETWTQYF
TRBJ1-3,-,TRBV28,-,TGTGCCAGCAGCCTAGGAGGGTGGAACACCATATATTTT,CASSLGGWNTIYF
TRBJ2-7,-,TRBV7-9,-,TGTGCCAGCAGCCTATACCGGGACACGGTCCACGAGCAGTACTTC,CASSLYRDTVHEQYF
TRBJ2-6,-,TRBV14,-,TGTGCCAGCAGCCAAGTAAGGGCAGGGGCCAACGTCCTGACTTTC,CASSQVRAGANVLTF
TRBJ2-3,-,TRBV28,TRBD2,TGTGCCAGCAGTCCCCAGCGGGGGGGAAGGGTAGATACGCAGTATTTT,CASSPQRGGRVDTQYF
TRBJ1-1,few,TRBV29-1,-,TGCAGCGTAATGAACACTGAAGCTTTCTTT,CSVMNTEAFF
TRBJ2-7,-,TRBV7-3,TRBD1,TGTGCCAGCAGTACAGGGACAGGGGAAAGGTACGAGCAGTACTTC,CASSTGTGERYEQYF
TRBJ2-1,once,TRBV30,TRBD1,TGTGCCTGGAAAGGGACAGGGCCCAATGAGCAGTTCTTC,CAWKGTGPNEQFF
TRBJ1-1,-,TRBV7-6,-,TGTGCCAGCAGCCCCAGCGAAGGCACTGAAGCTTTCTTT,CASSPSEGTEAFF
TRBJ2-2,many,TRBV10-3,-,TGTGCCATCAGTGAGTCGCCCCTGAAAAAGCCGGGCGGGGAGCTGTTTTTT,CAISESPLKKPGGELFF
TRBJ2-7,-,TRBV5-1,TRBD2,TGCGCCAGCAGCTACGGGACTAGCGGGAGGACTTACGAGCAGTACTTC,CASSYGTSGRTYEQYF
TRBJ2-5,-,TRBV19,-,TGTGCCAGTAGTATTGAGCGGTCCCCCCAAGGGACCCAGTACTTC,CASSIERSPQGTQYF
TRBJ1-2,few,TRBV6-5,TRBD1,TGTGCCAGCGGCTCAGGGGGCGGGGGCGAGGGCTACACCTTC,CASGSGGGGEGYTF
TRBJ1-3,-,TRBV19,TRBD1,TGTGCCAGTAGTCTTGGGACAGGGGCTGGAAACACCATATATTTT,CASSLGTGAGNTIYF
TRBJ2-7,-,TRBV7-2,-,TGTGCCAGCAGCTCCCAGGGGAGTCTAAGCGAGCAGTACTTC,CASSSQGSLSEQYF
TRBJ2-3,-,TRBV5-1,-,TGCGCCAGCAGCCCCACCCTAAACACAGATACGCAGTATTTT,CASSPTLNTDTQYF
TRBJ1-5,-,TRBV15,-,TGTGCCACCAGCAGAGATCGGGCAGGAAATCAGCCCCAGCATTTT,CATSRDRAGNQPQHF
TRBJ2-1,-,TRBV9,TRBD2,TGTGCCAGCAGCGTAGAGGGACTAGCGGGAGGCGAGCAGTTCTTC,CASSVEGLAGGEQFF
TRBJ2-5,-,TRBV7-3,-,TGTGCCAGCAGCTTATACCCGGGCCAAGAGACCCAGTACTTC,CASSLYPGQETQYF
TRBJ1-1,-,TRBV28,-,TGTGCCAGCAAGGGACGTTTTGAAGCTTTCTTT,CASKGRFEAFF
TRBJ2-7,-,TRBV19,-,TGTGCCAGTAGTTCTGAGTCTTACGAGCAGTACTTC,CASSSESYEQYF
TRBJ2-7,-,TRBV5-1,-,TGCGCCAGCAGCAGCGGGACAGGCTTCGGCTACGAGCAGTACTTC,CASSSGTGFGYEQYF
TRBJ2-3,-,TRBV19,-,TGTGCCAGTAGTATCGACTCCACAGATACGCAGTATTTT,CASSIDSTDTQYF
TRBJ2-1,once,TRBV7-6,-,TGTGCCAGCAGCCCGCGAACGAACAGGGAGCAGTTCTTC,CASSPRTNREQFF
TRBJ2-7,-,TRBV28,-,TGTGCCAGCAGCCCCCCCAACCCGTACGAGCAGTACTTC,CASSPPNPYEQYF
TRBJ1-4,-,TRBV28,-,TGTGCCAGCAGTTTGACAGCAACTAATGAAAAACTGTTTTTT,CASSLTATNEKLFF
TRBJ2-2,-,TRBV9,-,TGTGCCAGCAGCGGGCGAGGGGGAGCGAGGACCGGGGAGCTGTTTTTT,CASSGRGGARTGELFF
TRBJ1-1,-,TRBV6-4,-,TGTGCCAGCAGCCAGCTCCAGGGAGTGAACACTGAAGCTTTCTTT,CASSQLQGVNTEAFF
TRBJ2-3,once,TRBV18,TRBD1,TGTGCCAGCTCACCATTGGACAGGGGGGGGACAGATACGCAGTATTTT,CASSPLDRGGTDTQYF
TRBJ2-7,-,TRBV7-9,-,TGTGCCAGAGGGGGGGACTATACTTCCTACGAGCAGTACTTC,CARGGDYTSYEQYF
TRBJ2-7,-,TRBV25-1,-,TGTGCCAGCAGTGATTCCTCGCGGGAGCAGTACTTC,CASSDSSREQYF
TRBJ2-5,-,TRBV4-1,TRBD1,TGCGCCAGCAGCCAAGAACTGGGACAGGGTCGCTTGGAGACCCAGTACTTC,CASSQELGQGRLETQYF
TRBJ2-2,-,TRBV5-6,-,TGTGCCAGCAGCTTGGCGGGGGCGAACACCGGGGAGCTGTTTTTT,CASSLAGANTGELFF
TRBJ2-3,once,TRBV18,TRBD1,TGTGCCAGCTCACCGGACAGGGCGGCCACAGATACGCAGTATTTT,CASSPDRAATDTQYF
TRBJ1-1,once,TRBV30,-,TGTGCCTGGAGATCAGAGAACACTGAAGCTTTCTTT,CAWRSENTEAFF
TRBJ2-7,few,TRBV4-3,TRBD1,TGCGCCAGCAGCCGGGACGGGACAGGGGCCTACGAGCAGTACTTC,CASSRDGTGAYEQYF
TRBJ2-7,-,TRBV11-2,-,TGTGCCAGCAGCTTAGCGACTAGGGGAAACTCCTACGAGCAGTACTTC,CASSLATRGNSYEQYF
TRBJ2-3,-,TRBV5-1,TRBD1,TGCGCCAGCAGCTTTGGACAGGGGGCAGATACGCAGTATTTT,CASSFGQGADTQYF
TRBJ2-7,once,TRBV29-1,-,TGCAGCGTTGCAGCGACCTATACCGCCAGCTACGAGCAGTACTTC,CSVAATYTASYEQYF
TRBJ2-1,-,TRBV6-6,-,TGTGCCAGCAAAGGTACAGGGTCCCGTTCCTACAATGAGCAGTTCTTC,CASKGTGSRSYNEQFF
TRBJ1-1,-,TRBV6-6,TRBD1,TGTGCCAGCAGACTTCAGGGGGAAGGTACTGAAGCTTTCTTT,CASRLQGEGTEAFF